This T cell receptor beta chain derives from a study of molecular identifiers for immune sequencing clone quantification (dated by TCRdb to between 2017 and 2018). With regard to the full study: For a replicate experiment, RNA from roughly 20,000 or 100,000 naive CD8 T cells was divided into five aliquots, and four of the five aliquots were sequenced. This methods study benchmarked molecular-identifier clustering-based TCR repertoire sequencing (MIDCIRS) and TCR RNA copy counting, using CD8 T cells to do so.

Libraries of naive CD8 T cells were generated from about 19,000 to 1,100,000 sorted cells, with 10%, 30% or 50% of the purified RNA used. Naive CD8 T cells were FACS-sorted as CD8+CD4-CCR7+CD45RA+ on a BD FACSAria II into RLT Plus buffer. Detection sensitivity was tested by spiking Jurkat RNA equal to roughly 9 TCR copies' worth into samples containing roughly 18,000-1,000,000 naive CD8 T cells. Enrichment of CD8 T cells was done with RosetteSep CD8+ T Cell Enrichment Cocktail plus Ficoll-Paque, and ACK red cell lysis came afterward. General findings and caveats noted by the study authors: The naive libraries included spiked-in Jurkat TCR RNA (roughly ten copies' worth), and this Jurkat TCR RNA is not part of the donor repertoire. Highly expanded clone sizes could be underestimated if identical TCR molecules share a barcode. In CMV-specific effector cells, clones with more than 20 RNA copies accounted for over 99% of molecules, whereas in naive cells such clones accounted for under 1%. Without barcode sub-clustering, chimeric consensus sequences inflated TCR diversity; chimeras reached as high as 47%. Even against a background of 750,000 to 1,000,000 naive CD8 T cells, spiked-in Jurkat TCR RNA amounting to a single cell's worth was reported to be detectable. Modeling gave around 3.3 recovered TCR RNA copies per cell versus about ten by digital PCR, implying about 30% capture efficiency.

This clonotype was counted at least ten times. Its antigen has not been determined. No base qualities exist here, and no much larger clone lies one base off it. The method was PCR. Sequencer: Illumina HiSeq 4000. Bulk TCR libraries were made following a previously described method, with the TCR primers given in Table S5. The Qiagen AllPrep DNA/RNA kit was used to purify total RNA. Before analysis, reads from multiple sequencing runs of the same library were pooled. Per the source publication's procedure: Reads were retained only if their TCR constant sequence matched exactly, and those retained reads were trimmed to 150 nt and grouped according to their 12-nt molecular barcodes. Within each barcode group, reads were sub-clustered at a 15% Levenshtein threshold, and quality-weighted consensus sequences were built per RNA molecule. Non-functional sequences were discarded, and so were lower-count sequences lying one edit away from another sequence. Barcode sub-clusters with fewer than 20% of the maximum read count were removed, based on fitting two negative binomial distributions. In TCRdb, the public reads were trimmed at Q25 with fastp and aligned with MiXCR, with productive beta chains retained. CDR3 protein duplicates are merged, each entry listing the most common genes and DNA. TCRdb's processing, not the study's, gives the V and J calls here. Present in this sample are about 32,000 distinct CDR3 sequences, about 18% of which were seen just once. The ten largest clones add up to under 1.4% of the sample.

After removal of 4 bases from V and 2 bases from J, the junction retains 6 bases not matched to a gene. The CDR3 numbers 15 residues from cysteine through phenylalanine. Left in the record is the CDR3 DNA by itself, 45 bases read in frame from the first base. Sequences SGHNT (CDR1) and YYREEE (CDR2) are obtained from the germline V gene (reference sequence). What was sequenced was naive CD8+ T cells from blood, with Jurkat cell RNA spiked in. Taken with the paper, the label for cell subset or site translates to: FACS-sorted CD8+CD4-CCR7+CD45RA+ naive T cells. Rearrangement joined TRBV5-4 to TRBJ2-7, and TRBD2 matches 10 of the central bases. The receptor was isolated from a human donor in good health. Some libraries in this study had Jurkat cell RNA spiked in. CDR3 region: CASSHSGLAAYEQYF. The DNA sequence follows: TGTGCCAGCAGCCACTCAGGACTAGCGGCCTACGAGCAGTACTTC.